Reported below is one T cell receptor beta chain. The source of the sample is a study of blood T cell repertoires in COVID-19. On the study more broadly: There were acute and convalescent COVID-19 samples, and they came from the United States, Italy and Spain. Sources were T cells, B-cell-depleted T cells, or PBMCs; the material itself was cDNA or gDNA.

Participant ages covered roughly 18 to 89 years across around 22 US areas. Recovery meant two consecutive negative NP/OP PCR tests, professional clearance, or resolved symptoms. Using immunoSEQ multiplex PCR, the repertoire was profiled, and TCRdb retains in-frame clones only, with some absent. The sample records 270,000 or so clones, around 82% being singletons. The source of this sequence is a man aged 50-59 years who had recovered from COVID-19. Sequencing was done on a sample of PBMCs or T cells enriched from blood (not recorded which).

CDR3 loop: CASSPSRTGARGNTIYF. CDR3 DNA: TGTGCCAGCTCACCCTCTCGGACAGGGGCAAGGGGAAACACCATATATTTT. The chain joins TRBV18 to TRBJ1-3, with TRBD1 matching 9 bases. The CDR3 length is 17 residues. The germline CDR1 and CDR2 sequences are KGHSH and LQKENI. Germline trimming cut 3 bases from V and 4 bases from J; bases unmatched to any gene: 10.